This T cell receptor (beta chain) was sequenced in a study of OX40 agonist ivuxolimab in advanced cancers. Looking at the study overall: Ivuxolimab was a fully human IgG2 agonistic monoclonal antibody targeting the costimulatory receptor OX40 (CD134). Of the 50 to 55 patients in dose escalation, some 19 had hepatocellular carcinoma, some 15 had melanoma, 9 had renal cell carcinoma and 9 had head and neck cancer. Intravenous ivuxolimab was administered to patients every 2 weeks at six dose levels: 0.01, 0.1, 0.3, 1.5, 3 and 10 mg/kg. The dose-escalation cohort was 82.7% male with a mean age of roughly 60 years, ranging from roughly 20 to 80. The paper reports the monotherapy dose-escalation portion (N of about 54 patients) of the phase I ivuxolimab trial. Prior anti-PD-1, anti-PD-L1 or anti-CTLA-4 therapy was permitted, and checkpoint inhibitors had been received by more than 35% of dose-escalation patients. The purpose of peripheral TCRbeta sequencing was to test whether ivuxolimab changed TCR sequence diversity and led to clonal T-cell expansion. Partial responses occurred in three dose-escalation patients: two with cutaneous melanoma and one with hepatocellular carcinoma.

Genomic DNA was extracted from sorted cells for sequencing of the TCRbeta CDR3 region. The immunoSEQ Assay was used to sequence the TCRbeta CDR3 regions. Not all clones reach the TCRdb copy of this immuneACCESS table, which keeps in-frame sequences only. Checked studies attribute under half of the gap to unresolved V genes and leave the rest unexplained. A total of 60,000 to 80,000 clones appear in this sample, 86% of them only once. Roughly 8.2% of the sample rests with the top ten. The CDR3, cysteine through phenylalanine, is 16 amino acids long. CDR3 DNA only is kept here, 48 bases in frame from base 1. The germline V gene supplies CDR1 MGHDK and CDR2 SYGVNS. V is shortened by 1 base, J by 1 base, and the region joining them spans 14 bases. Here is what the overall study found, with its caveats: The antigen specificity of the peripheral T cells that underwent clonal expansion was not determined. Low levels of normalized T-cell clonal expansion were also seen in some patients who did not respond. At doses of 0.1 to 3.0 mg/kg, clonal expansion of both CD4+ and CD8+ T cells in blood was seen between baseline and week 6. Partial responders in the 0.1-3.0 mg/kg groups had among the lowest normalized peripheral clonal expansion, especially among CD8+ T cells. On average, CD8+ T cells showed more expanded clones than CD4+ T cells after ivuxolimab.

On this clone: It has no known antigen specificity. No base quality information exists; no much larger clone differs at one position.

Patients with a history of autoimmune disease or receiving systemic immunosuppression were excluded from the trial. Peripheral blood for TCR sequencing was collected from all dose cohorts at baseline, on cycle 4 day 1, and on cycle 7 day 1. Samples were obtained from an open-label, multicenter, first-in-human phase I dose-escalation trial of ivuxolimab. Adults with locally advanced or metastatic melanoma, renal cell carcinoma, hepatocellular carcinoma or head and neck squamous cell carcinoma were enrolled in the trial. CD4+ and CD8+ T cells were sorted separately from peripheral blood before TCR sequencing.

The sequence was collected from an adult with an advanced solid tumor such as melanoma, head and neck, liver or kidney cancer. Specimen: CD4+ or CD8+ T cells sorted from blood, collected in a trial of the OX40 agonist ivuxolimab. The rearranged segments are TRBV25-1 and TRBJ2-7, with the D call tentatively TRBD1 or TRBD2, each fitting 5 bases. The CDR3 amino acid sequence is: CASSELGTDLSYEQYF. The DNA reads as follows: TGTGCCAGCAGTGAATTAGGGACGGATCTTTCCTACGAGCAGTACTTC.